These 9 T cell receptor beta chains originate from one sample sequenced in a study of T cells after yellow fever vaccination. TCRdb reprocessed the 5' RACE reads with MiXCR, giving one entry per CDR3 protein. The sample gives 450,000 to 600,000 distinct CDR3 sequences, approximately 16% of which show up once; 17% is in the top ten. The sample in question was PBMCs, obtained 5 days after the first yellow fever vaccination. These receptors originate from a man between 18 and 35 years old who received the YFV17D yellow fever vaccine.

This clonotype was observed a handful of times. The chain carries TRBV10-1 and TRBJ2-1; either TRBD1 or TRBD2 may supply D (5 bases each). The CDR3 has 14 residues. CDR1 is WNHNN and CDR2 is SYGVQD in the germline V gene (reference sequence). Trimming pared 6 bases from V and 9 bases from J, leaving 18 bases between. CDR3 loop: CASSSRDLRGEQFF. In DNA form, the CDR3 reads TGCGCCAGCAGCTCCCGGGACCTACGGGGTGAGCAGTTCTTC.

This clonotype came up a few times. V usage is TRBV25-1 and J usage is TRBJ2-1; D is uncertain. The V gene's germline CDR1 is MGHDK and CDR2 SYGVNS. V dropped 2 bases and J dropped 9 bases, with 14 bases sitting between them. This CDR3 is 14 amino acids long. The CDR3 region has the DNA TGTGCCAGCAGTGAACTAGGTCCGTCCGGTGAGCAGTTCTTC. Translation: CASSELGPSGEQFF.

The chain uses TRBV10-3 and TRBJ2-6; D is unresolved. The CDR3 has 13 amino acids. The germline V and J ends were trimmed by 9 bases and 5 bases, with 11 bases remaining between them. Germline V lookup: CDR1 ENHRY, CDR2 SYGVKD. CDR3 sequence (DNA): TGTGCCATTTTGGGAAATCGGGCCAACGTCCTGACTTTC. This codes for CAILGNRANVLTF.

The V call is TRBV5-1, the J call TRBJ1-1, with 7 nucleotides matching TRBD1. Germline CDR1 reads SGHRS; CDR2 reads YFSETQ. The V and J ends lost 4 bases and 3 bases, in that order; junction bases with no gene match: 6. The length of the CDR3 is 14 residues. CDR3 DNA sequence: TGCGCCAGCAGCGGATTGACAGGGTACACTGAAGCTTTCTTT. Translating gives CASSGLTGYTEAFF.

The rearrangement uses TRBV7-2 and TRBJ2-7, with TRBD2 matching 7 bases. The CDR3 has 13 amino acids. J lost 5 bases, V lost 5 bases, and 6 bases had no gene match. Germline V gene lookup returns CDR1 SGHTA and CDR2 FQGNSA. CDR3 sequence reads: CASSRLAQDEQYF. In nucleotides, the CDR3 is TGTGCCAGCAGCCGACTAGCTCAGGACGAGCAGTACTTC.

The chain uses TRBV12-3 or TRBV12-4 and TRBJ1-2; D perhaps matches TRBD1 (6 bases). CDR3 size: 14 residues. With 6 bases removed from V and 2 bases from J, the gap between germline ends came to 13 bases. CDR3 nucleotide sequence: TGTGCCAGCAGACAGGGATCGAACAACTATGGCTACACCTTC. Translation gives CASRQGSNNYGYTF.

J is TRBJ2-6 and V is TRBV4-2; possibly TRBD2 for D (6 bases). Per the germline V gene, CDR1 is LGHNA and CDR2 is YNFKEQ. The CDR3 extends over 17 amino acids. Trimming removed 1 base from V and 1 base from J, with 11 bases in between. CDR3 in DNA: TGTGCCAGCAGCCAAGGGCCGGGAGATTCTGGGGCCAACGTCCTGACTTTC. Its translation: CASSQGPGDSGANVLTF.

V is TRBV6-1 and J is TRBJ2-7; possible D gene TRBD2, 6 bases. Germline lookup yields CDR1 MNHNS and CDR2 SASEGT. This CDR3 contains 14 residues. With 7 bases removed from V and 1 base from J, the gap between germline ends came to 14 bases. DNA for the CDR3: TGTGCCAGCATGCGGGTGGCGGGATCCTACGAGCAGTACGTC. Translated: CASMRVAGSYEQYV.

This clonotype was seen a single time. The chain joins TRBV9 to TRBJ1-2; D remains ambiguous. The V end was cut by 0 bases, the J end by 8 bases, with 5 bases between. Germline V gene sequence: CDR1 SGDLS, CDR2 YYNGEE. CDR3 length equals 11 residues. CDR3 coding DNA: TGTGCCAGCAGCGTAGAGTCCGGCTACACCTTC. Translated, it gives CASSVESGYTF.